The 23 T cell receptor beta chains below come from one sample, sequenced in a study of blood T cell repertoires in COVID-19. TCRdb keeps only in-frame clones here, not all; method: immunoSEQ multiplex PCR. Among around 270,000 clones, 84% were seen once, and the ten largest hold more than 1.5%. The material sequenced was peripheral blood. The origin of the receptors is a woman aged 40 to 50 who had recovered from COVID-19.

The chain links TRBV3-1 (or the pseudogene TRBV3-2) to TRBJ1-5; D gene ambiguous. CDR1 and CDR2 from the germline V gene are LGHDT and YNNKEL (reference sequence). Trimming took off 5 bases at V and 4 bases at J, with 18 bases between the two ends. The CDR3 is 16 residues long. The CDR3 coding sequence is TGTGCCAGCAGCTCTCGCGCAATAGGGAGTAATCAGCCCCAGCATTTT. Translating it yields CASSSRAIGSNQPQHF.

V is TRBV5-1 and J is TRBJ2-3, with 10 bases identical to TRBD1. Germline V gene lookup returns CDR1 SGHRS and CDR2 YFSETQ. The CDR3 has 14 residues. The trim removed 4 bases at V and 1 base at J, leaving 0 bases unmatched. CDR3 in DNA: TGCGCCAGCAGCGGGACAGGGGGCACAGATACGCAGTATTTT. This gives the protein CASSGTGGTDTQYF.

The rearrangement joins TRBV10-3 to TRBJ1-3, with TRBD1 matching over 7 bases. The germline CDR1 and CDR2 sequences are ENHRY and SYGVKD. V lost 10 bases to trimming and J lost 4 bases; unmatched junction nucleotides: 4. This CDR3 has 12 residues. DNA of the CDR3: TGTGCCACCGGGACAGAAGGAAACACCATATATTTT. Encoded protein: CATGTEGNTIYF.

This chain uses TRBV28 with TRBJ2-3; 10 nucleotides align to TRBD2. The V gene end was trimmed by 2 bases and the J gene end by 6 bases; junction bases not matched to a gene: 5. This CDR3 has 15 residues. CDR1 is MDHEN, CDR2 SYDVKM, per germline. DNA for the CDR3: TGTGCCAGCAGTTTAGGCGGGGGACTAGCGGATACGCAGTATTTT. Encoded protein: CASSLGGGLADTQYF.

V is TRBV7-9 and J is TRBJ1-4, with D unresolved. V was shortened by 1 base and J by 6 bases, with 9 bases between the two germline ends. CDR3 length equals 14 residues. Germline lookup yields CDR1 SEHNR and CDR2 FQNEAQ (reference sequence). For the CDR3, the DNA is TGTGCCAGCAGCTTAGGAGATTTCTATGAAAAACTGTTTTTT. Translating gives CASSLGDFYEKLFF.

The chain employs TRBV30 and TRBJ2-1; TRBD2 aligns across 14 bases. CDR3 size: 16 residues. The germline gives CDR1 GTSNPN, CDR2 SVGIG (reference sequence). After removal of 4 bases from V and 8 bases from J, the junction contained 10 bases not matched to a gene. The CDR3 coding sequence is TGTGCCTGGATGACCGGACTAGCGGGGGGCGGGGATGAGCAGTTCTTC. Translated, it gives CAWMTGLAGGGDEQFF.

V usage is TRBV28 and J usage is TRBJ1-5, with 11 bases lining up with TRBD1. Germline values: CDR1 MDHEN, CDR2 SYDVKM. The V and J ends lost 10 bases and 10 bases, in that order; junction bases with no gene match: 18. CDR3 length: 16 residues. For the CDR3, the DNA is TGTGCCACCGGGGGAGCTCTCGGGACAGGGGGGCATCCCCAGCATTTT. It is translated as CATGGALGTGGHPQHF.

The chain recombines TRBV28 with TRBJ1-5; D is ambiguous. The length of the CDR3 is 14 residues. CDR1 and CDR2 (germline): MDHEN, SYDVKM. V dropped 6 bases and J dropped 6 bases, with 15 bases sitting between them. In DNA, the CDR3 is TGTGCCAGCAGGTCAGCTAAGGGAGTTCAGCCCCAGCATTTT. It specifies CASRSAKGVQPQHF.

This clone was detected only a few times. A read error may produce the germline difference seen at one junction end. The rearrangement joins TRBV6-5 to TRBJ2-1; 10 bases line up with TRBD2. CDR1 MNHEY and CDR2 SVGAGI come from the germline V gene. The CDR3 is 13 amino acids. Written as DNA, the CDR3 is TGTGCCAGCAGTTACGGGCTAGCGGGGGTTAAGATCTTC. It specifies CASSYGLAGVKIF.

The rearrangement joins TRBV30 to TRBJ1-5; a possible D gene is TRBD1 (6 bases). Germline values: CDR1 GTSNPN, CDR2 SVGIG (reference sequence). With 2 bases removed from V and 3 bases from J, the gap between germline ends came to 8 bases. The CDR3 extends over 13 amino acids. DNA of the CDR3: TGTGCCTGGAGTCAGGGGAACAATCAGCCCCAGCATTTT. As protein: CAWSQGNNQPQHF. Full variable domain (outside the CDR3, taken from reference TRBV30 and TRBJ1-5): SQTIHQWPATLVQPVGSPLSLECTVEGTSNPNLYWYRQAAGRGLQLLFYSVGIGQISSEVPQNLSASRPQDRQFILSSKKLLLSDSGFYLCAWSQGNNQPQHFGDGTRLSIL.

The chain is built from TRBV6-5 and TRBJ1-2; 7 bases align to TRBD1. Per the germline V gene, CDR1 is MNHEY and CDR2 is SVGAGI. The V segment lost 2 bases and the J segment 4 bases; nucleotides outside the gene matches: 4. This CDR3 has 14 amino acids. The CDR3 DNA reads TGTGCCAGCAGTTACAGGGGGCGCATCTATGGCTACACCTTC. This sequence encodes CASSYRGRIYGYTF.

This clone has a handful of counts. The chain joins TRBV2 to TRBJ1-5; D might be TRBD1 (6 bases). Trimming cost V 5 bases and J 7 bases, with 21 bases left between them. The germline V gene encodes CDR1 SNHLY and CDR2 FYNNEI. This CDR3 has 16 residues. CDR3 region: CASSNLGQTSYQPQHF. CDR3 DNA sequence: TGTGCCAGCAGTAACCTTGGACAGACTTCCTACCAGCCCCAGCATTTT.

As concerns this clone: The identical CDR3 is also encoded by other nucleotide sequences in the sample. This chain uses TRBV28 with TRBJ1-2; D is unclear. CDR3 length: 12 amino acids. Trimming took off 2 bases at V and 4 bases at J, with 5 bases between the two ends. The V gene's germline CDR1 is MDHEN and CDR2 SYDVKM. The CDR3 spells CASSLRLYGYTF. In DNA form, the CDR3 reads TGTGCCAGCAGTTTACGACTCTATGGCTACACCTTC.

The chain recombines TRBV6-5 with TRBJ2-2; no clear D gene. This CDR3 is built from 13 residues. CDR1 is MNHEY and CDR2 is SVGAGI in the germline V gene. V shed 4 bases and J shed 6 bases, with 9 bases lying between them. The CDR3 DNA sequence: TGTGCCAGCAGTTCTAGTCTTCCCGGGGAGCTGTTTTTT. Translating gives CASSSSLPGELFF.

The chain joins TRBV27 to TRBJ1-1, with TRBD1 matching 7 bases. The CDR3 runs to 15 residues. Trimming took 2 bases from V and 1 from J; bases not matched to a gene: 4. The germline V gene has CDR1 MNHEY and CDR2 SMNVEV (reference sequence). The CDR3 coding sequence is TGTGCCAGCAGTTTACTCCGGACAGGGAACACTGAAGCTTTCTTT. Translated, it gives CASSLLRTGNTEAFF.

The chain employs TRBV28 and TRBJ1-1, with 10 nucleotides matching TRBD1. Trimming at V came to 7 bases and at J to 11 bases, leaving 7 bases not matched to a gene. The CDR3 has 12 residues. CDR1 MDHEN and CDR2 SYDVKM come from the germline V gene. The CDR3 DNA follows: TGTGCCAGCACCAACGACAGGGGGCATGCTTTCTTT. It encodes CASTNDRGHAFF.

The chain couples TRBV6-1 to TRBJ2-7; no clear D. V lost 2 bases to trimming and J lost 0 bases, with 8 bases between them. Germline values: CDR1 MNHNS, CDR2 SASEGT. The CDR3 length is 14 residues. CDR3 amino acids: CASSERRISYEQYF. DNA of the CDR3: TGTGCCAGCAGTGAACGGCGGATCTCCTACGAGCAGTACTTC.

The chain is built from TRBV9 and TRBJ1-5, with 8 nucleotides matching TRBD1. In germline, CDR1 is SGDLS, CDR2 YYNGEE. With V trimmed by 0 bases and J by 3 bases, 2 bases remained unmatched. The length of the CDR3 is 15 residues. CDR3 in DNA: TGTGCCAGCAGCGTAGGGACAGGGCCCAATCAGCCCCAGCATTTT. Its translation is CASSVGTGPNQPQHF.

The chain combines TRBV3-1 (or the pseudogene TRBV3-2) with TRBJ2-2; TRBD2 agrees at 8 bases. V lost 1 base and J lost 10; bases outside the gene matches: 2. The CDR3 loop spans 13 amino acids. The germline V gene has CDR1 LGHDT and CDR2 YNNKEL (reference sequence). The CDR3 region is CASSQAGGPELFF. CDR3 DNA sequence: TGTGCCAGCAGCCAAGCGGGGGGGCCGGAGCTGTTTTTT.

The chain couples TRBV24-1 to TRBJ2-7; 12 bases map to TRBD1. With V trimmed by 9 bases and J by 6 bases, 11 bases remained unmatched. From germline, CDR1 is KGHDR and CDR2 SFDVKD. The CDR3 sequence is 15 residues long. In DNA form, the CDR3 reads TGTGCCACCTCATCGACCGGGACAGGGGGCACCGAGCAGTACTTC. This gives the protein CATSSTGTGGTEQYF.

V is TRBV29-1 and J is TRBJ1-2, with TRBD1 as a possible D gene (5 bases). This CDR3 has 12 residues. Trimming stripped 7 bases from V and 2 bases from J, with 11 bases between. Germline lookup yields CDR1 SQVTM and CDR2 ANQGSEA. The CDR3 bases are TGCAGCGGAGGACCAGGGAACTATGGCTACACCTTC. Amino acids: CSGGPGNYGYTF.

This clone was counted a single time. The J gene is TRBJ2-5, the V gene TRBV2, with 8 nucleotides matching TRBD1. Per germline, CDR1 SNHLY and CDR2 FYNNEI. The trim removed 4 bases at V and 5 bases at J, leaving 6 bases unmatched. The length of the CDR3 is 14 residues. Here the CDR3 DNA reads TGTGCCAGCAGTGCGGACAGGGTTGGCGAGACCCAGTACTTC. Its translation: CASSADRVGETQYF.

The J gene is TRBJ2-2, the V gene TRBV10-2; D unclear. V was cut by 5 bases and J by 3 bases, with 16 bases left in between. The CDR3 has 16 residues. The germline V gene has CDR1 WSHSY and CDR2 SAAADI. For the CDR3, the DNA is TGCGCCAGCAGTCGAATTCCTGAGCAGGACACCGGGGAGCTGTTTTTT. Its translation: CASSRIPEQDTGELFF.